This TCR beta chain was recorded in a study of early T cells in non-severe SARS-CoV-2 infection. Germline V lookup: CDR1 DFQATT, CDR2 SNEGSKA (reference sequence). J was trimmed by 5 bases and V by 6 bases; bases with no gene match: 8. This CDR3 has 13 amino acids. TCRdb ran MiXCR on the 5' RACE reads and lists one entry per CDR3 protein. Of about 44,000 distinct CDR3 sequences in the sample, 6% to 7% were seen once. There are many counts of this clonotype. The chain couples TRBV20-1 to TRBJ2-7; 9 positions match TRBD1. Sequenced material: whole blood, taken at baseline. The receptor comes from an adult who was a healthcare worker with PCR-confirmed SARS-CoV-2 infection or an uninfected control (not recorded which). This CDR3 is CSANRGLGDEQYF. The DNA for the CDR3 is TGCAGTGCCAACAGGGGGCTGGGGGACGAGCAGTACTTC.